This T cell receptor (beta chain) was sequenced for a study of T cell responses to AZD1222 COVID-19 vaccine. Pooling of second doses given at about 4 or about 12 weeks was done. TCRdb keeps only in-frame clones here, not all; method: immunoSEQ multiplex PCR. Of about 140,000 clones in the sample, around 93% were seen once. As concerns this clone: Its antigen remains unidentified.

Overall study findings and caveats: Just a handful of people given AZD1222 tested seropositive at baseline. Close to half of all spike-specific TCRs reportedly target regions of the variants that are unmutated.

Trimming cost V 2 bases and J 4 bases; bases outside gene matches: 2. CDR3 length: 13 amino acids. Germline V gene data show CDR1 as MNHEY and CDR2 as SMNVEV (reference sequence). The chain links TRBV27 to TRBJ2-7, with 7 nucleotides matching TRBD1. Sequenced material: peripheral blood, taken 28 days after the second AZD1222 dose. The source of this sequence is an adult who received the AZD1222 COVID-19 vaccine. The CDR3, as DNA: TGTGCCAGCAGTTTAGGGACAGTTTACGAGCAGTACTTC. This codes for CASSLGTVYEQYF.